Below, one T cell receptor (beta chain) is given with its context. Its antigen is unidentified. The CDR3 totals 14 residues. From germline, CDR1 is SQVTM and CDR2 ANQGSEA. J gave up 4 bases and V 4 bases, and 9 bases lay outside the gene matches. These data originate in a study of blood T cells in healthy people across ages. Combining a sample-barcoded 5' primer with a J-beta primer mix, a second PCR ran for 7 to 11 cycles. TCRdb reprocessed the 5' RACE reads with MiXCR, giving one entry per CDR3 protein. The data contain roughly 800,000 distinct CDR3 sequences, 53% of them singletons. Study-level points and caveats: Naive CD4+ cell counts and diversity both ran higher in long-lived than in aged donors.

The gene calls are TRBV29-1 and TRBJ1-2; 7 bases are shared with TRBD1. Input material: blood. The TCR comes from a man at least 80 years old in good health. CDR3 bases: TGCAGCGTTGCCAGGGACAGCCAGGTCTATGGCTACACCTTC. This encodes CSVARDSQVYGYTF.